Following are 19 T cell receptor beta chains from one sample sequenced in a study of T-cell reconstitution after alpha-beta-depleted transplantation in children. Molecular barcoding with unique molecular identifiers was used for the TCRbeta library. TCRdb ran MiXCR on the PCR reads and lists one entry per CDR3 protein. The table records some 500,000 distinct CDR3 sequences, 15% to 20% of them present only once. The material sequenced was PBMCs from the stem cell graft donor, taken from the stem cell graft. Source of these receptors: a human donor who donated a stem cell graft to a child with acute lymphoblastic leukemia.

This clonotype was seen more than once but under ten times. The chain couples TRBV4-1 to TRBJ2-3, with 11 bases fitting TRBD1. The germline V gene encodes CDR1 MGHRA and CDR2 YSYEKL. V dropped 6 bases and J dropped 1; count of bases not matched to a gene: 3. CDR3 length equals 15 residues. Here the CDR3 DNA reads TGCGCCAGCAGTAGGGACAGGGGGGGCACAGATACGCAGTATTTT. Its translation is CASSRDRGGTDTQYF.

This clonotype was observed a few times. The rearrangement links TRBV4-1 to TRBJ2-3; 10 bases are shared with TRBD2. Germline trimming cut 2 bases from V and 5 bases from J; bases unmatched to any gene: 7. The CDR3 has 16 amino acids. CDR1 MGHRA and CDR2 YSYEKL come from the germline V gene. The CDR3 protein is CASSQPTAGGGDTQYF. The CDR3 region has the DNA TGCGCCAGCAGCCAACCGACAGCGGGAGGGGGAGATACGCAGTATTTT.

The chain links TRBV29-1 to TRBJ2-1; 7 nucleotides agree with TRBD2. The CDR3 contains 15 residues. The V and J ends lost 3 bases and 8 bases, in that order; junction bases with no gene match: 13. The V gene's germline CDR1 is SQVTM and CDR2 ANQGSEA. The CDR3 sequence is CSVEDLAVGADEQFF. Here the CDR3 DNA reads TGCAGCGTTGAGGATCTAGCGGTAGGGGCGGATGAGCAGTTCTTC.

The chain is built from TRBV9 and TRBJ2-1; 7 bases match TRBD2. The CDR3 has 16 residues. Germline loops: CDR1 SGDLS, CDR2 YYNGEE. V shed 2 bases and J 8 bases; nucleotides not matched to a gene: 13. The CDR3 sequence is CASSVFEVGGPYEQFF. CDR3 in DNA: TGTGCCAGCAGCGTCTTTGAGGTGGGAGGGCCTTATGAGCAGTTCTTC. The full variable domain, rest sourced from reference TRBV9 and TRBJ2-1, is DSGVTQTPKHLITATGQRVTLRCSPRSGDLSVYWYQQSLDQGLQFLIQYYNGEERAKGNILERFSAQQFPDLHSELNLSSLELGDSALYFCASSVFEVGGPYEQFFGPGTRLTVL.

This clonotype has a handful of counts. The chain carries TRBV4-2 and TRBJ1-6, with D unclear. CDR3 length: 18 amino acids. Between the trimmed V and J ends, which lost 3 bases and 0 bases, there was a span of 15 bases. The V gene's germline CDR1 is LGHNA and CDR2 YNFKEQ. CDR3 sequence (DNA): TGTGCCAGCAGCCAGTATGGGAGCGGGAGCTCCTATAATTCACCCCTCCACTTT. Its translation is CASSQYGSGSSYNSPLHF.

The table lists this clonotype with a few counts. Here the CDR3 reads CASSLENRASGYNEQFF. The CDR3 region has the DNA TGTGCCAGCAGCTTAGAGAATCGGGCTAGCGGGTACAATGAGCAGTTCTTC. The rearrangement joins TRBV7-9 to TRBJ2-1, with 8 bases aligning to TRBD2. Germline assignment: CDR1 SEHNR and CDR2 FQNEAQ (reference sequence). CDR3 length: 17 amino acids. V lost 1 base, J lost 4 bases, and 9 bases stayed unmatched.

This clonotype was counted a few times. The gene calls are TRBV5-1 and TRBJ2-7; tentative D call: TRBD2 (5 bases). This CDR3 region has 15 residues. V lost 5 bases to trimming and J lost 5 bases, with 20 bases between them. CDR1 SGHRS and CDR2 YFSETQ come from the germline V gene. CDR3 region: CASRSTRTGRDEQYF. The CDR3 DNA follows: TGCGCCAGCAGGTCAACTAGAACGGGAAGGGACGAGCAGTACTTC.

This clonotype was seen repeatedly, ten times or more. The chain uses TRBV6-6 and TRBJ1-1; the D gene is possibly TRBD1 (6 bases). Trimming removed 6 bases from V and 2 bases from J, with 10 bases in between. The CDR3 is 13 residues long. The germline gives CDR1 MNHNY, CDR2 SVGAGI (reference sequence). The CDR3 sequence is CASRQGINTEAFF. Written as DNA, the CDR3 is TGTGCCAGCAGACAGGGCATTAACACTGAAGCTTTCTTT.

The chain joins TRBV12-3 or TRBV12-4 to TRBJ1-2; D might be TRBD1 (5 bases). The CDR3 is 14 amino acids. The V end lost 6 bases, the J end lost 4 bases, and 15 bases lay between the germline ends. Written as DNA, the CDR3 is TGTGCCAGCAGCATTGAAACAGGTCTCTATGGCTACACCTTC. As protein: CASSIETGLYGYTF.

V and J are TRBV14 and TRBJ2-1; possible D gene TRBD1, 6 bases. Trimming pared 4 bases from V and 9 bases from J, leaving 22 bases between. CDR1 and CDR2 from the germline V gene are SGHDN and FVKESK. The CDR3 is 16 residues long. Here the CDR3 DNA reads TGTGCCAGCAGCCGCAATCCGGGACACCGGAATTCTGAGCAGTTCTTC. Its translation: CASSRNPGHRNSEQFF.

The chain is built from TRBV7-6 and TRBJ2-7; 7 bases line up with TRBD1. V shed 5 bases and J 2 bases; nucleotides not matched to a gene: 6. The V gene's germline CDR1 is SGHVS and CDR2 FNYEAQ. This CDR3 contains 14 residues. The CDR3 sequence is CASSPPGTAYEQYF. The CDR3 DNA reads as TGTGCCAGCAGCCCCCCCGGGACAGCCTACGAGCAGTACTTC. The variable domain in full, completed from reference TRBV7-6 and TRBJ2-7, reads GAGVSQSPRYKVTKRGQDVALRCDPISGHVSLYWYRQALGQGPEFLTYFNYEAQQDKSGLPNDRFSAERPEGSISTLTIQRTEQRDSAMYRCASSPPGTAYEQYFGPGTRLTVT.

There are a few counts of this clonotype. The chain joins TRBV11-2 to TRBJ2-7; D is unresolved. V was shortened by 0 bases and J by 2 bases, with 17 bases between the two germline ends. The CDR3 is 17 amino acids. Germline V gene lookup returns CDR1 SGHAT and CDR2 FQNNGV. DNA of the CDR3: TGTGCCAGCAGCTTAGAGGTACTAACCCTGCCACCCTACGAGCAGTACTTC. Its translation is CASSLEVLTLPPYEQYF. The variable domain in full, completed from reference TRBV11-2 and TRBJ2-7, reads EAGVAQSPRYKIIEKRQSVAFWCNPISGHATLYWYQQILGQGPKLLIQFQNNGVVDDSQLPKDRFSAERLKGVDSTLKIQPAKLEDSAVYLCASSLEVLTLPPYEQYFGPGTRLTVT.

This clonotype was seen a handful of times. This chain connects TRBV19 to TRBJ1-5, with a weak D call TRBD1 (5 bases). Germline-derived CDR1 and CDR2 are LNHDA and SQIVND (reference sequence). The V end was cut by 3 bases, the J end by 3 bases, with 9 bases between. The CDR3 is made up of 14 amino acids. This chain's CDR3 is CASSIQGPNQPQHF. CDR3 in DNA: TGTGCCAGTAGTATCCAGGGCCCCAATCAGCCCCAGCATTTT.

V usage is TRBV7-9 and J usage is TRBJ2-1, with 12 positions matching TRBD2. J gave up 3 bases and V 4 bases, and 4 bases lay outside the gene matches. CDR3 length: 16 amino acids. Looked up from germline, CDR1 is SEHNR and CDR2 is FQNEAQ (reference sequence). The CDR3 DNA sequence: TGTGCCAGCAGCTCCCTAGCGGGAGGGGGCTACAATGAGCAGTTCTTC. It encodes CASSSLAGGGYNEQFF.

The table lists this clonotype with a few counts. This sequence joins TRBV7-2 and TRBJ2-5; D not certain. This CDR3 has 16 amino acids. CDR1 SGHTA and CDR2 FQGNSA come from the germline V gene. The germline V and J ends were trimmed by 2 bases and 4 bases, with 17 bases remaining between them. CDR3 region: CASSLWARVGTETQYF. The CDR3 nucleotides are TGTGCCAGCAGCTTATGGGCCCGGGTGGGCACAGAGACCCAGTACTTC.

This chain joins TRBV5-1 and TRBJ2-2, with 11 bases fitting TRBD2. There are 15 residues in the CDR3. The J segment lost 3 bases and the V segment lost 4 bases, leaving 2 bases of the junction unmatched. The germline CDR1 and CDR2 sequences are SGHRS and YFSETQ. As DNA, the CDR3 is TGCGCCAGCAGCATGGGACTAGCGGACACCGGGGAGCTGTTTTTT. This codes for CASSMGLADTGELFF.

This clonotype was recorded a few times. This sequence joins TRBV6-5 and TRBJ1-2, with no clear D. Germline loops: CDR1 MNHEY, CDR2 SVGAGI. V lost 4 bases, J lost 8 bases, and 14 bases lay in between. The CDR3 is 13 residues long. This chain's CDR3 is CASSSSGARGYTF. The CDR3 DNA is TGTGCCAGCAGTTCCTCGGGAGCGAGGGGCTACACCTTC.

This clonotype was found a few times. The chain joins TRBV7-3 to TRBJ2-2, with D uncertain. V was shortened by 4 bases and J by 6 bases, with 24 bases between the two germline ends. The germline CDR1 and CDR2 sequences are SGHTA and FQGTGA. The CDR3 spans 18 residues. DNA of the CDR3: TGTGCCAGCAGCTCTAGGGCAGCCGGTATACCGGGCGCCGGGGAGCTGTTTTTT. Translation: CASSSRAAGIPGAGELFF.

The genes are TRBV9 and TRBJ2-7, with 12 bases identical to TRBD2. From germline, CDR1 is SGDLS and CDR2 YYNGEE. Unmatched junction bases numbered 10, after V lost 2 bases and J lost 7 bases. The CDR3 length is 16 residues. CDR3 coding DNA: TGTGCCAGCAGCGTGTATGGACTAGCGGGGTCGGGGGAGCAGTACTTC. The encoded protein is CASSVYGLAGSGEQYF.